This T cell receptor beta chain stems from a study of regulatory T cells in long-lasting Graves disease. Study background: Those Graves' patients who were newly diagnosed had been on antithyroid drugs under 3 months.

Noted time point: newly diagnosed GD, antithyroid drugs for less than 3 months. PBMC RNA served as the TCR library source. Germline V gives CDR1 SEHNR, CDR2 FQNEAQ (reference sequence). V was shortened by 1 base and J by 8 bases, with 15 bases between the two germline ends. CDR3 length: 15 residues. Both iRepertoire HTBI primers and Arm-PCR of CDR3 regions were used to build the TCR beta libraries. MiXCR, applied by TCRdb to the multiplex PCR reads, yields one record per CDR3 protein. In the table there are roughly 400,000 distinct CDR3 sequences, approximately 15% of which are singletons. This clonotype was counted many times. The antigen remains undetermined. Whole-study findings and limits: Under persistent disease, TRBV28, TRBJ1-2 and TRBJ2-5 were used preferentially. Persistent Graves' patients showed less TCR diversity than newly diagnosed ones. More public clonotypes were shared by persistent patients (under 3,000) than by new patients (under 1,000).

The sample also formed part of further work on T cells in Graves' hyperthyroidism and ophthalmopathy.

Sequencing used peripheral blood mononuclear cells (PBMCs), obtained at new diagnosis, from a patient treated with antithyroid drugs. This TCR came from a woman between 40 and 55 years old with Graves disease. This sequence joins TRBV7-9 and TRBJ2-1, with D possibly matching TRBD1 (6 bases). The DNA for the CDR3 is TGTGCCAGCAGCTTAGTTGAGAGGGGGACCCATGAGCAGTTCTTC. It translates to CASSLVERGTHEQFF.